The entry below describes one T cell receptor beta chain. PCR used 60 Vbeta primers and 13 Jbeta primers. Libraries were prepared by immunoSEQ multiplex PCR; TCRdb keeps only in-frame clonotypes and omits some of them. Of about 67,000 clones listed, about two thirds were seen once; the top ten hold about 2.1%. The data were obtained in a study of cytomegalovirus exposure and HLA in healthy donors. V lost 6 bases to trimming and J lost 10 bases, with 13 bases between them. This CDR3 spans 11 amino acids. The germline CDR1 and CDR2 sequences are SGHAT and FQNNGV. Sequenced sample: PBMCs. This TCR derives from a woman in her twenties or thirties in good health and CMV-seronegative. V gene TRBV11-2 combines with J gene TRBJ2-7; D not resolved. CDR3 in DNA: TGTGCCAGCAGTAATCGGTTCGTTCAGTACTTC. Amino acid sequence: CASSNRFVQYF.